This entry is about one T cell receptor (beta chain). This clone was observed a single time. Its antigen is not yet known. No base-level quality is on record; no much larger clone is a single base apart. Enrolling through a virtual design, the prospective study's participants ranged in age from roughly 18 to 95 years and lived across 24 United States geographic areas. To assign participants to cohorts, the prospective study relied on clinical history that participants themselves reported in a screening survey and a study questionnaire. ImmuneRACE Cohort 3 recovered participants were defined by two consecutive negative NP/OP PCR tests, healthcare professional clearance, or symptom resolution. Mobile phlebotomists in the prospective study collected whole blood, serum and a nasopharyngeal or oropharyngeal swab from every participant. Participants in the prospective study had the option to provide additional blood draws and questionnaires over a roughly 2-month period. Prospective study blood samples were shipped either frozen or at room temperature before DNA extraction.

The CDR3 measures 19 amino acids from cysteine to phenylalanine. Only the CDR3 DNA is retained, 57 bases long and in frame from the first base. The data are from a study of blood T cell repertoires in COVID-19 (TCRdb year 2020). At the level of the whole study: Samples covering the acute and convalescent phases of COVID-19 were provided by collaborators in the United States, Italy and Spain. The prospective study material was composed of cDNA or gDNA derived from T cells, B-cell-depleted T cells, or PBMCs. The repertoires were made available in a free public database intended to serve as a resource for research on the immune response to SARS-CoV-2. Subjects who had been exposed to COVID-19, were actively infected with it, or had recovered from it provided the deeply sampled blood TCRbeta repertoires that made up the dataset. The sample metadata nearly always contained a de-identified subject ID, COVID-19 status, age in years and sex. HLA class I and class II types, where available, came from metadata supplied by the sample provider rather than from assay-based typing. Samples came from the ongoing ImmuneRACE study (first 160 participants) plus 1,254 subjects from 6 global collaborators. Results the study describes overall, beyond this receptor: How much clinical and demographic metadata was included differed by source and by participant, and the metadata was provided uncurated.

The immunoSEQ Assay, a bias-controlled multiplex PCR, was used to amplify TCRbeta CDR3 regions from genomic DNA. Per the original workflow: The number of nucleated cells in each sample was estimated by amplification of reference gene primers within the assay. To quantify the absolute abundance of each unique TCRbeta CDR3 rearrangement, sequence reads were collapsed and filtered. For each sample, productive Simpson clonality was calculated by taking the square root of Simpson's diversity index across productive rearrangements. This is the immuneACCESS table as TCRdb keeps it, with only in-frame sequences that have V and J called. A part of the clones is gone; compared with another copy, unresolved V genes explain less than half, and the rest is unexplained. Clone size and the V and J calls come from that table; the DNA yielded D and trimming. This sample is represented by approximately 400,000 clones; about 88% of them were singletons. The ten largest clones capture around 1.2% of the sample.

Recombination connected TRBV21-1 to TRBJ2-1; the table calls TRBD2, which could not be checked here. TRBV21-1 is labeled a pseudogene. The source is a woman aged 18 to 35 who had recovered from COVID-19. Sequencing was done on a sample of PBMCs or T cells enriched from blood (not recorded which). CDR3 loop: CASSSPATSGLRSYNEQFF. The DNA sequence follows: TGTGCCAGCAGCTCCCCGGCGACTAGCGGCCTTAGGTCCTACAATGAGCAGTTCTTC.